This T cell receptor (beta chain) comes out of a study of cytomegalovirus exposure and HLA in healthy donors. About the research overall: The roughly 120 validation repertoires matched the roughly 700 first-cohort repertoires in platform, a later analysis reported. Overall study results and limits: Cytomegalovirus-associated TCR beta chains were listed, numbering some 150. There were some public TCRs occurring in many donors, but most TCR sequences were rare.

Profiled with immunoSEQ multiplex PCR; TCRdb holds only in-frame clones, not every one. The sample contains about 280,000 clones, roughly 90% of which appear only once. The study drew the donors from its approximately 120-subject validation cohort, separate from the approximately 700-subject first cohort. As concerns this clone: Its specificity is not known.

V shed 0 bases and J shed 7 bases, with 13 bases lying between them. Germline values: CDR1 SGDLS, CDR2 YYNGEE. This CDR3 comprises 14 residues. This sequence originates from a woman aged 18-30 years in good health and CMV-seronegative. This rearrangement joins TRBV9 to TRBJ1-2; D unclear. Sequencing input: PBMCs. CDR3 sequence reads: CASSVDYGGFGYTF. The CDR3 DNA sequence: TGTGCCAGCAGCGTAGATTATGGCGGGTTTGGCTACACCTTC.